This TCR beta chain derives from a study of blood T cell repertoires in COVID-19 (dated by TCRdb to 2018 to 2021). For context, the study as a whole: The collaborator samples originated in the United States, Italy and Spain and spanned the acute and convalescent phases of COVID-19. The prospective study material was composed of cDNA or gDNA derived from T cells, B-cell-depleted T cells, or PBMCs. Deeply sampled blood TCRbeta repertoires from subjects exposed to, actively infected with, or recovered from COVID-19 were included in the dataset. A freely available public database, intended as a resource for researchers studying the immune response to SARS-CoV-2, is where the repertoires were released. Samples were obtained from the ongoing ImmuneRACE study (first 160 participants) and from 1,254 subjects provided by 6 global collaborators. The sample metadata nearly always contained a de-identified subject ID, COVID-19 status, age in years and sex. HLA class I and class II types, where available, came from metadata supplied by the sample provider rather than from assay-based typing.

On this clone: Its antigen has not been determined. No per-base quality is available; no much larger clone lies one base away.

There are 14 amino acids in the CDR3, from cysteine to phenylalanine inclusive. Of all the DNA, just the CDR3 is kept, 42 bases in frame from base 1. CDR1 and CDR2, looked up from the germline V gene (reference sequence), are MNHNY and SVGAGI. Ends trimmed: V by 6 bases, J by 7 bases; bases unmatched to a gene: 9. Findings and caveats that apply to the study as a whole: The quantity of clinical and demographic metadata differed by source and by participant and was supplied without curation.

Collaborating institutions collected whole blood in K2EDTA tubes following their own protocols. For TCRbeta analysis, collaborators shipped samples as frozen whole blood, isolated PBMCs, or DNA extracted from either of those sample types. The immunoSEQ Assay, a bias-controlled multiplex PCR, was used to amplify TCRbeta CDR3 regions from genomic DNA. As for the authors' bioinformatics: The number of nucleated cells in each sample was estimated by amplification of reference gene primers within the assay. To quantify the absolute abundance of each unique TCRbeta CDR3 rearrangement, sequence reads were collapsed and filtered. For each sample, productive Simpson clonality was calculated as the square root of Simpson's diversity index over productive rearrangements. Held by TCRdb, this immuneACCESS table contains in-frame sequences only and omits some clones. Under half of the omission traces to an unresolved V gene where checked; the cause of the rest is unknown. That table furnishes V, J and clone size, whereas the DNA furnished D and trimming. In this sample the table shows 130,000 or so clones, roughly three quarters of which occur a single time. 7.9% of the sample is taken by the ten largest.

The rearrangement combines TRBV6-6 with TRBJ2-1, and 7 junctional nucleotides match TRBD2. This receptor was identified in a human donor in a cohort sampled during active COVID-19. Sequencing input: peripheral blood. The nucleotides read TGTGCCAGCAGCGGCGGGGGTGGGTCAAATGAGCAGTTCTTC. Its coded protein is CASSGGGGSNEQFF.